This T cell receptor beta chain was found in a study of cytomegalovirus exposure and HLA in healthy donors. Notes on the study in general: Later analysis suggested most CMV-associated TCR beta chains were HLA-restricted.

Of note for this clone: Its antigen is as yet unknown.

This CDR3 contains 13 residues. Germline CDR1 is SGHDT and CDR2 is YYEEEE. V was clipped by 1 base and J by 3 bases, with 8 bases between them. PCR employed 60 Vbeta and 13 Jbeta primers. Sequencing was performed with immunoSEQ multiplex PCR; in TCRdb, only in-frame clones are kept and a portion is missing. The sample has 220,000 or so clones. The specimen was PBMCs. This clonotype originated in a girl aged 2 to 10 in good health and CMV-seropositive. This rearrangement joins TRBV5-6 to TRBJ2-7; D is possibly TRBD1 (5 bases). CDR3 in DNA: TGTGCCAGCAGCTTGACAGGTAACTACGAGCAGTACTTC. Amino acids: CASSLTGNYEQYF.